The clone carrying this T cell receptor beta chain was recorded many times. This entry belongs to a study of breast tumors, draining lymph nodes, adjacent tissues. Each CDR3 protein is one row after TCRdb ran MiXCR on the multiplex PCR reads. The sample records fewer than 20,000 distinct CDR3 sequences, about 45% being singletons. This TCR came from a female donor with breast cancer. Some clones in this sample may be carry-over from other donors' samples. Sequencing was carried out using tumor-adjacent breast tissue.

CDR3 in DNA: TGTGCCATCAGTGAGGGGGTCAGAGCTAACTATGGCTACACCTTC. It encodes CAISEGVRANYGYTF. The genes are TRBV10-3 and TRBJ1-2, with D unresolved. This CDR3 has 15 residues. Germline V CDR1 and CDR2: ENHRY, SYGVKD. The V and J ends lost 2 bases and 0 bases respectively, with 10 bases between them.